This T cell receptor beta chain was sequenced for a study of shared clonotypes between healthy human individuals. Here immunoSEQ multiplex PCR was the method, and the copy in TCRdb shows in-frame clones only, minus some. The table has some 500,000 clones, 90% to 96% seen once. Germline V gene data show CDR1 as SGDLS and CDR2 as YYNGEE. CDR3 length: 14 amino acids. The rearrangement joins TRBV9 to TRBJ2-5; D may be TRBD1 (6 bases). The end of the DNA aligns better with TRBJ2-7, so the J call may be wrong. This receptor was identified in a woman aged 25 to 39 in good health. Material for sequencing was naive CD4+ T cells sorted from blood. Specified subset: CD45RA+ positively selected. The CDR3 here is CASSVEGQSYEQYF. DNA of the CDR3: TGTGCCAGCAGCGTAGAAGGACAGTCCTACGAGCAGTACTTC.